The rows below give T cell receptor beta chains drawn from one sample of a study of T cell responses to AZD1222 COVID-19 vaccine. TCRdb keeps only in-frame clones here, not all; method: immunoSEQ multiplex PCR. The table records some 170,000 clones, approximately 92% of them present only once. The sample was peripheral blood, taken 28 days after the second dose of the MenACWY control vaccine. These receptors were taken from an adult who received the MenACWY meningococcal vaccine as a control. Each CDR3 is given with its conserved first and last residue. D genes are given only for firm matches. For some rows the clone size is stated as once, few or many, or as a class when expanded; others skip it.

d_call: TRBD1; clone_size: NA; cdr3_length: 15; v_call: TRBV2; j_call: TRBJ1-3; cdr3_nt: TGTGCCAGCAGTTCAGACAGGGTAACTGGAAACACCATATATTTT; cdr3_aa: CASSSDRVTGNTIYF
d_call: NA; clone_size: NA; cdr3_length: 15; v_call: TRBV15; j_call: TRBJ2-2; cdr3_nt: TGTGCCACGGAAGAGGGGGGGCGCGGCACCGGGGAGCTGTTTTTT; cdr3_aa: CATEEGGRGTGELFF
d_call: NA; clone_size: NA; cdr3_length: 15; v_call: TRBV11-3; j_call: TRBJ2-2; cdr3_nt: TGTGCCAGCAGCTTAGATTCGGTAGTAGGCGGGGAGCTGTTTTTT; cdr3_aa: CASSLDSVVGGELFF
d_call: TRBD1; clone_size: NA; cdr3_length: 16; v_call: TRBV7-2; j_call: TRBJ2-2; cdr3_nt: TGTGCCAGCAGCTTCCGGGACAGGTCCCCCACCGGGGAGCTGTTTTTT; cdr3_aa: CASSFRDRSPTGELFF
d_call: NA; clone_size: NA; cdr3_length: 10; v_call: TRBV6-5; j_call: TRBJ2-1; cdr3_nt: TGTGCCAGTTTTAACAATGAGCAGTTCTTC; cdr3_aa: CASFNNEQFF
d_call: NA; clone_size: once; cdr3_length: 10; v_call: TRBV6-5; j_call: TRBJ1-2; cdr3_nt: TGTGCCGGAGGACAGTATGGCTACACCTTC; cdr3_aa: CAGGQYGYTF
d_call: NA; clone_size: NA; cdr3_length: 11; v_call: TRBV5-1; j_call: TRBJ2-5; cdr3_nt: TGCGCCAGCAGCTTTGGAGAGACCCAGTACTTC; cdr3_aa: CASSFGETQYF
d_call: NA; clone_size: NA; cdr3_length: 13; v_call: TRBV4-3; j_call: TRBJ1-5; cdr3_nt: TGCGCCAGCAGCCACATGGGCAATCAGCCCCAGCATTTT; cdr3_aa: CASSHMGNQPQHF
d_call: TRBD2; clone_size: NA; cdr3_length: 17; v_call: TRBV19; j_call: TRBJ2-3; cdr3_nt: TGTGCCAGTAGTAGAAGAGTCGGGACGGCGGGAGGGGATACGCAGTATTTT; cdr3_aa: CASSRRVGTAGGDTQYF
d_call: TRBD2; clone_size: NA; cdr3_length: 16; v_call: TRBV7-2; j_call: TRBJ2-3; cdr3_nt: TGTGCCAGCAGCCTAGCGGGGGGGCCAAGCACAGATACGCAGTATTTT; cdr3_aa: CASSLAGGPSTDTQYF
d_call: TRBD1; clone_size: few; cdr3_length: 16; v_call: TRBV3-1/TRBV3-2; j_call: TRBJ1-3; cdr3_nt: TGTGCCAGCAGCTCATTCGGGACAGGGACTGGAAACACCATATATTTT; cdr3_aa: CASSSFGTGTGNTIYF
d_call: NA; clone_size: NA; cdr3_length: 13; v_call: TRBV18; j_call: TRBJ1-1; cdr3_nt: TGTGCCAGCTCACCACAGGGGGAACAAGAAGCTTTCTTT; cdr3_aa: CASSPQGEQEAFF